One sample yielded the 16 T cell receptor beta chains listed below, sequenced in a study of cytomegalovirus exposure and HLA in healthy donors. PCR amplification relied on 60 Vbeta primers (plus 13 Jbeta primers). Data came from immunoSEQ multiplex PCR; TCRdb stores just in-frame clones and leaves some out. The table has about 150,000 clones, around three fifths seen once; the top ten hold about 1.8%. Sequences were obtained from PBMCs. These receptors came from a male donor in good health and CMV-seronegative.

The chain joins TRBV7-9 to TRBJ2-1, with 10 bases lining up with TRBD2. Germline loops: CDR1 SEHNR, CDR2 FQNEAQ (reference sequence). Trimming took 5 bases from V and 0 from J; bases not matched to a gene: 4. The CDR3 is made up of 16 amino acids. Here the CDR3 reads CASSAASGGSYNEQFF. CDR3 nucleotide sequence: TGTGCCAGCAGCGCTGCTAGCGGGGGCTCCTACAATGAGCAGTTCTTC.

There are a few counts of this clone. The chain has TRBV2 and TRBJ2-3; D is unresolved. CDR3 length: 14 residues. The V gene lost 7 bases and the J gene lost 0 bases, with 11 bases spanning the gap. CDR1 and CDR2 from the germline V gene are SNHLY and FYNNEI. As DNA, the CDR3 is TGTGCCAGCACTCAGGTCCGGAGCACAGATACGCAGTATTTT. Protein product: CASTQVRSTDTQYF.

The J gene is TRBJ2-3, the V gene TRBV4-3; 9 bases are shared with TRBD1. V lost 3 bases, J lost 2 bases, and 15 bases stayed unmatched. CDR3 length equals 19 residues. CDR1 is LGHNA, CDR2 YSLEER, per germline. The CDR3 region is CASSQNSFYRDRVTDTQYF. The CDR3 DNA is TGCGCCAGCAGCCAGAACTCTTTTTACCGGGACAGGGTCACAGATACGCAGTATTTT.

The chain links TRBV29-1 to TRBJ2-5, with D tentatively TRBD1 (6 bases). Trimming shortened V by 4 bases and J by 4 bases, and 22 bases separated the two germline ends. This CDR3 region has 16 residues. CDR1 is SQVTM and CDR2 is ANQGSEA in the germline V gene. DNA of the CDR3: TGCAGCGTTGTGTTTCATCAGGGGCGCTCCATAGAGACCCAGTACTTC. It yields the protein CSVVFHQGRSIETQYF.

The V gene is TRBV25-1, the J gene TRBJ1-2; D is perhaps TRBD1 (6 bases). Germline CDR1 reads MGHDK; CDR2 reads SYGVNS. Trimming removed 3 bases at V and 7 bases at J, with 9 bases between. CDR3 length: 12 residues. The CDR3: CASSDRGGGYTF. In DNA, the CDR3 is TGTGCCAGCAGTGACAGGGGCGGTGGCTACACCTTC.

The CDR3 region is CASSLIWTGGNTEAFF. The CDR3, as DNA: TGTGCCAGCAGTTTAATATGGACAGGGGGGAACACTGAAGCTTTCTTT. This chain uses TRBV28 with TRBJ1-1; 10 bases are a match to TRBD1. From germline, CDR1 is MDHEN and CDR2 SYDVKM. The CDR3 runs 16 residues. After removal of 2 bases from V and 1 base from J, the junction contained 4 bases not matched to a gene.

This clone was detected only a few times. The gene calls are TRBV4-3 and TRBJ2-6; D is possibly TRBD1 (6 bases). This CDR3 contains 18 residues. Germline CDR1 LGHNA, CDR2 YSLEER. V was trimmed by 4 bases and J by 0 bases, leaving 16 bases between them. In nucleotides, the CDR3 is TGCGCCAGCAGCCCTGGACAGCCACATAGCTCTGGGGCCAACGTCCTGACTTTC. It codes for CASSPGQPHSSGANVLTF.

There are a few counts of this clone. The rearrangement links TRBV29-1 to TRBJ1-1; perhaps TRBD1 as D (6 bases). Trimming removed 6 bases from V and 11 bases from J, with 16 bases in between. This CDR3 comprises 11 residues. Germline-derived CDR1 and CDR2 are SQVTM and ANQGSEA. The CDR3 here is CSVGGQLNAFF. DNA for the CDR3: TGCAGCGTGGGGGGGCAACTGAACGCTTTCTTT. The entire variable domain, with the rest obtained from reference TRBV29-1 and TRBJ1-1, is as follows: SAVISQKPSRDICQRGTSLTIQCQVDSQVTMMFWYRQQPGQSLTLIATANQGSEATYESGFVIDKFPISRPNLTFSTLTVSNMSPEDSSIYLCSVGGQLNAFFGQGTRLTVV.

The CDR3 sequence: CASSQGTPAEQYF. CDR3 DNA: TGTGCCAGCAGCCAGGGAACCCCCGCCGAGCAGTACTTC. The rearrangement links TRBV11-3 to TRBJ2-7, with D perhaps matching TRBD1 (5 bases). The CDR3 runs 13 residues. Trimming removed 5 bases from V and 6 bases from J, with 14 bases in between. CDR1 and CDR2 from the germline V gene are SGHNT and YENEEA. The variable domain in full, with the rest retrieved from reference TRBV11-3 and TRBJ2-7, is EAGVVQSPRYKIIEKKQPVAFWCNPISGHNTLYWYLQNLGQGPELLIRYENEEAVDDSQLPKDRFSAERLKGVDSTLKIQPAELGDSAVYLCASSQGTPAEQYFGPGTRLTVT.

A few counts support this clone. The chain recombines TRBV27 with TRBJ1-1; no reliable D call. The length of the CDR3 is 13 residues. V was trimmed by 3 bases and J by 5 bases, leaving 10 bases between them. CDR1 and CDR2 (germline): MNHEY, SMNVEV (reference sequence). CDR3 in DNA: TGTGCCAGCAGTTTCGAGAAATGGACTGAAGCTTTCTTT. Translating gives CASSFEKWTEAFF.

This clone was detected once. This rearrangement joins TRBV7-2 to TRBJ1-2; D is ambiguous. Germline-derived CDR1 and CDR2 are SGHTA and FQGNSA. Between the trimmed V and J ends, which lost 5 bases and 4 bases, there was a span of 14 bases. The CDR3 loop spans 14 amino acids. The DNA for the CDR3 is TGTGCCAGCAGCGATTTTGAGGGTCTCTATGGCTACACCTTC. The encoded protein is CASSDFEGLYGYTF.

V is TRBV30 and J is TRBJ1-6; no clear D gene. The germline V gene has CDR1 GTSNPN and CDR2 SVGIG (reference sequence). This CDR3 spans 13 amino acids. The V gene lost 2 bases and the J gene lost 6 bases, with 8 bases spanning the gap. The CDR3, as DNA: TGTGCCTGGAGTCGATCGGGTAATTCACCCCTCCACTTT. Amino acid sequence: CAWSRSGNSPLHF.

This sequence joins TRBV19 and TRBJ1-1; TRBD1 might be the D (5 bases). Trimming took off 3 bases at V and 2 bases at J, with 13 bases between the two ends. The germline CDR1 and CDR2 sequences are LNHDA and SQIVND (reference sequence). The CDR3 covers 15 residues. The CDR3 nucleotides are TGTGCCAGTAGTATCGAACCAGGGCCTAACACTGAAGCTTTCTTT. Encoded protein: CASSIEPGPNTEAFF.

This chain links TRBV6-6 with TRBJ1-2; TRBD1 matches 8 bases. Germline assignment: CDR1 MNHNY and CDR2 SVGAGI (reference sequence). The trim removed 4 bases at V and 7 bases at J, leaving 5 bases unmatched. This CDR3 is 13 amino acids long. CDR3 sequence (DNA): TGTGCCAGCAGTTCGACAGGGGATGCTGGCTACACCTTC. Its protein product is CASSSTGDAGYTF.

The rearrangement links TRBV7-9 to TRBJ1-5; perhaps TRBD1 as D (5 bases). CDR1 SEHNR and CDR2 FQNEAQ come from the germline V gene (reference sequence). Trimming shortened V by 1 base and J by 4 bases, and 11 bases separated the two germline ends. This CDR3 comprises 15 residues. The CDR3 DNA follows: TGTGCCAGCAGCTTAGGGCAGGGCGCGAATCAGCCCCAGCATTTT. Protein product: CASSLGQGANQPQHF.

The chain uses TRBV30 and TRBJ2-7; D is possibly TRBD1 (6 bases). The CDR3 is made up of 15 amino acids. Trimming left V 0 bases short and J 0 bases short, with 12 bases between. Per germline, CDR1 GTSNPN and CDR2 SVGIG (reference sequence). CDR3 region: CAWSVSSDSSYEQYF. CDR3 DNA sequence: TGTGCCTGGAGTGTTAGTTCGGACAGCTCCTACGAGCAGTACTTC.